This T cell receptor beta chain comes out of a study of T cell responses to AZD1222 COVID-19 vaccine. This CDR3 spans 14 amino acids. With 3 bases removed from V and 8 bases from J, the gap between germline ends came to 16 bases. Germline assignment: CDR1 MDHEN and CDR2 SYDVKM. The method was immunoSEQ multiplex PCR; TCRdb's version includes in-frame clones alone and lacks a portion of them. The sample lists about 150,000 clones; around 85% were seen once. This clone was counted many times. Its antigen is not known. Overall study results and limits: Close to half of all spike-specific TCRs reportedly target regions of the variants that are unmutated. The donor cohort was predominantly white British with a female majority, and clonal diversity may have been underestimated. AZD1222 recipients seropositive at baseline numbered only six or seven. Researchers report vaccine-associated CD4 TCRs spanning spike, with dominance at 160-218 and 743-854.

This sequence was found in an adult who received the MenACWY meningococcal vaccine as a control. This specimen consisted of peripheral blood, obtained 28 days after the second dose of the MenACWY control vaccine. The chain combines TRBV28 with TRBJ1-2; D may be TRBD1 (6 bases). The CDR3 is CASSFLTGFSGYTF. In nucleotides, the CDR3 is TGTGCCAGCAGTTTCCTTACAGGGTTTTCGGGCTACACCTTC.